This entry concerns a single T cell receptor (beta chain). Additional DNA sequences in this sample encode the identical CDR3. Reverse transcription of extracted RNA yielded cDNA, which provided the sequencing template. Libraries were prepared by immunoSEQ multiplex PCR; TCRdb keeps only in-frame clonotypes and omits some of them. The sample gives around 110,000 clones, roughly 84% of which show up once; under 25% is in the top ten. The CDR3 contains 14 residues. Looked up from germline, CDR1 is SGHRS and CDR2 is YFSETQ. Trimming cost V 0 bases and J 4 bases; bases outside gene matches: 2. The record originates from a study of CD8+ T cells in alopecia areata. Treatment described: oral pan-JAK inhibitor, 5-10 mg twice daily.

The V call is TRBV5-1, the J call TRBJ2-3; the match to TRBD1 covers 7 bases. The sequence derives from a human donor with alopecia areata. The sequencing used CD8+ T cells sorted from blood, collected at week 24, from a patient treated with tofacitinib. The CDR3 is CASSLGQGADTQYF. In DNA form, the CDR3 reads TGCGCCAGCAGCTTGGGGCAGGGGGCAGATACGCAGTATTTT.